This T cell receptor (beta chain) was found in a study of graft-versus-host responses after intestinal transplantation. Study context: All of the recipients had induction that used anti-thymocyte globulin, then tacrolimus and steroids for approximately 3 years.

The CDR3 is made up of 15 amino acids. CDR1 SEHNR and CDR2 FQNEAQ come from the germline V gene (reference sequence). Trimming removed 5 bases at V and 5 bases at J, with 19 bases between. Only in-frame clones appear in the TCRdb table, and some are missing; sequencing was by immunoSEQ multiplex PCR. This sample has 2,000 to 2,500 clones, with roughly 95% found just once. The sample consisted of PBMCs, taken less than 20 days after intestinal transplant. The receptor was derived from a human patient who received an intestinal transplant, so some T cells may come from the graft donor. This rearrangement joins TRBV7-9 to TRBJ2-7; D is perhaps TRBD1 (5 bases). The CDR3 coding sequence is TGTGCCAGCAGCGCGTGGGGCCACCAGTCAGACGAGCAGTACTTC. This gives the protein CASSAWGHQSDEQYF.